This entry lists 6 T cell receptor beta chains sequenced from one sample in a study of T-cell reconstitution after alpha-beta-depleted transplantation in children. Using unique molecular identifiers, the investigators prepared the TCRbeta library. TCRdb re-called the PCR reads through MiXCR, storing one row per CDR3 protein. The profile shows around 370,000 distinct CDR3 sequences, 10% of them singletons. The sequenced sample was PBMCs from the stem cell graft donor, obtained from the stem cell graft. Source of these receptors: a human donor who donated a stem cell graft to a child with acute lymphoblastic leukemia.

This chain connects TRBV27 to TRBJ2-3; tentatively, D is TRBD2 (6 bases). The CDR3 sequence is 16 residues long. The germline CDR1 and CDR2 sequences are MNHEY and SMNVEV (reference sequence). Between the trimmed V and J ends, which lost 1 base and 8 bases, there was a span of 19 bases. DNA for the CDR3: TGTGCCAGCAGTTTATTTGGGGGGACCCCAGGAAGTACGCAGTATTTT. It translates to CASSLFGGTPGSTQYF.

There are a few counts of this clonotype. V usage is TRBV20-1 and J usage is TRBJ2-7; the match to TRBD2 covers 14 bases. The CDR3 consists of 15 residues. V shed 0 bases and J 4 bases; nucleotides not matched to a gene: 2. Germline CDR1 and CDR2: DFQATT and SNEGSKA (reference sequence). The CDR3 DNA reads as TGCAGTGCTAGAGATTGGACTAGCGGGAGGTACGAGCAGTACTTC. Translating gives CSARDWTSGRYEQYF.

In its sample, this clonotype was seen a few times. The chain joins TRBV7-6 to TRBJ2-1; 10 bases align to TRBD2. Trimming at V came to 2 bases and at J to 5 bases, leaving 3 bases not matched to a gene. Germline CDR1 SGHVS, CDR2 FNYEAQ. This CDR3 comprises 15 residues. The CDR3 region has the DNA TGTGCCAGCAGCTTACCTAGCGGGAGAGACAATGAGCAGTTCTTC. As protein: CASSLPSGRDNEQFF.

This clonotype has only a few counts. The chain has TRBV12-3 or TRBV12-4 and TRBJ2-3; D remains unclear. V was clipped by 6 bases and J by 4 bases, with 17 bases between them. The CDR3 totals 15 residues. CDR3: CASRMWTHRADTQYF. Here the CDR3 DNA reads TGTGCCAGCAGGATGTGGACCCACCGAGCAGATACGCAGTATTTT.

This clonotype has at least ten counts. The J gene is TRBJ2-5, the V gene TRBV24-1, with D possibly called TRBD1 or TRBD2 (6 bases each). This CDR3 is built from 14 residues. Trimming shortened V by 5 bases and J by 4 bases, and 13 bases separated the two germline ends. Germline loops: CDR1 KGHDR, CDR2 SFDVKD. This chain's CDR3 is CATSAEGGVETQYF. In nucleotides, the CDR3 is TGTGCCACCAGTGCGGAGGGGGGAGTAGAGACCCAGTACTTC.

There are a few counts of this clonotype. The chain links TRBV27 to TRBJ2-2; D not certain. Trimming removed 4 bases at V and 5 bases at J, with 11 bases between. Germline V gene sequence: CDR1 MNHEY, CDR2 SMNVEV (reference sequence). The CDR3 runs 14 residues. Here the CDR3 reads CASSSLWGTGELFF. In DNA form, the CDR3 reads TGTGCCAGCAGTTCTCTATGGGGTACCGGGGAGCTGTTTTTT.